This TCR beta chain was profiled in a study of cytomegalovirus exposure and HLA in healthy donors. Findings and limits, study-wide: It was confirmed in vitro that three of the CMV-associated chains were specific for CMV antigens. As a later analysis revealed, most CMV-associated TCR beta chains appeared HLA-restricted. Reports state that TCR beta sequences accurately predicted most subjects' HLA-A and HLA-B alleles. The authors later linked a missense DCLRE1C variant to TCR beta V- and J-gene trimming.

V gave up 6 bases and J gave up 5 bases; unmatched junction bases: 7. The CDR3 contains 14 residues. Germline V gives CDR1 MNHNY, CDR2 SVGAGI (reference sequence). This clone was counted between two and nine times. What it binds is unknown. PCR employed 60 Vbeta and 13 Jbeta primers. The data were produced by immunoSEQ multiplex PCR, yet TCRdb's version contains in-frame clones alone and is incomplete. The sample contains 150,000 to 200,000 clones, about four fifths of which appear only once. Source material: PBMCs. The rearrangement uses TRBV6-6 and TRBJ1-2; 9 bases are a match to TRBD1. The clonotype originates from a woman aged 18-29 years in good health and CMV-seronegative. CDR3: CASSSQGQGYGYTF. In nucleotides, the CDR3 is TGTGCCAGCAGCTCCCAGGGACAGGGATATGGCTACACCTTC.